A single sample is the source of the 10 T cell receptor beta chains below, sequenced in a study of identifying expanded T cells in peripheral blood. Only in-frame clones appear in the TCRdb table, and some are missing; sequencing was by immunoSEQ multiplex PCR. Of 58,000 or so clones in the sample, under 85% were seen once. Specimen: blood. The receptors shown here come from a person aged 18 to 75 in good health.

This clone appeared a few times. V usage is TRBV7-2 and J usage is TRBJ2-3; 8 nucleotides align to TRBD2. Germline lookup yields CDR1 SGHTA and CDR2 FQGNSA. This CDR3 has 15 residues. V lost 3 bases to trimming and J lost 4 bases; unmatched junction nucleotides: 6. This chain's CDR3 is CASSFSLAGSDTQYF. The CDR3 DNA is TGTGCCAGCAGCTTTAGCTTAGCGGGATCAGATACGCAGTATTTT.

This clone was seen once. The chain carries TRBV7-6 and TRBJ1-3; 8 bases are shared with TRBD1. V shed 5 bases, J shed 0 bases, and the junction held 6 bases outside the gene matches. The CDR3 is 16 amino acids. Germline CDR1 is SGHVS and CDR2 is FNYEAQ. DNA for the CDR3: TGTGCCAGCAGCGTCGACAGGGGAGCCTCTGGAAACACCATATATTTT. It specifies CASSVDRGASGNTIYF. The variable domain in full, completed from reference TRBV7-6 and TRBJ1-3, reads GAGVSQSPRYKVTKRGQDVALRCDPISGHVSLYWYRQALGQGPEFLTYFNYEAQQDKSGLPNDRFSAERPEGSISTLTIQRTEQRDSAMYRCASSVDRGASGNTIYFGEGSWLTVV.

The rearrangement uses TRBV27 and TRBJ2-6; the D call may be TRBD1 or TRBD2 (5 bases each). The CDR3 runs 18 residues. Trimming stripped 5 bases from V and 0 bases from J, with 17 bases between. The V gene's germline CDR1 is MNHEY and CDR2 SMNVEV (reference sequence). CDR3 residues: CASSRGALGTSGANVLTF. The CDR3, as DNA: TGTGCCAGCAGTCGAGGGGCGTTAGGAACCTCTGGGGCCAACGTCCTGACTTTC.

The rearrangement uses TRBV5-6 and TRBJ1-2; TRBD1 matches 9 bases. V lost 4 bases and J lost 12; bases outside the gene matches: 10. Germline CDR1 SGHDT, CDR2 YYEEEE. The CDR3 contains 13 residues. The CDR3: CASSPAGQGLHTF. The CDR3 DNA reads as TGTGCCAGCAGCCCAGCGGGACAGGGATTACACACCTTC.

The chain has TRBV7-7 and TRBJ2-7; D call uncertain. The germline V gene encodes CDR1 SSHAT and CDR2 FNYEAQ (reference sequence). V was cut by 1 base and J by 0 bases, with 4 bases left in between. CDR3 length equals 13 residues. Here the CDR3 DNA reads TGTGCCAGCAGCTTAGGACGCTCCTACGAGCAGTACTTC. This codes for CASSLGRSYEQYF.

The rearrangement uses TRBV4-1 and TRBJ1-2; TRBD1 aligns across 9 bases. Germline V gene lookup returns CDR1 MGHRA and CDR2 YSYEKL. The length of the CDR3 is 14 residues. V lost 5 bases and J lost 8; bases outside the gene matches: 9. The CDR3 sequence is CASSITGGKGGYTF. CDR3 sequence (DNA): TGCGCCAGCAGCATTACAGGGGGCAAAGGAGGCTACACCTTC.

The rearrangement links TRBV7-9 to TRBJ1-4; D may be TRBD1 (6 bases). V lost 5 bases, J lost 8 bases, and 18 bases lay in between. The CDR3 consists of 15 residues. In germline, CDR1 is SEHNR, CDR2 FQNEAQ (reference sequence). This CDR3 is CASSVGRTDREKLFF. CDR3 bases: TGTGCCAGCAGCGTCGGACGGACAGATCGGGAAAAACTGTTTTTT.

V is TRBV5-1 and J is TRBJ1-1; 8 bases match TRBD1. J was trimmed by 7 bases and V by 2 bases; bases with no gene match: 7. The germline V gene has CDR1 SGHRS and CDR2 YFSETQ. The CDR3 spans 14 residues. The CDR3 nucleotides are TGCGCCAGCAGCTTAAATACAGGGGGTGGTGAAGCTTTCTTT. Translation: CASSLNTGGGEAFF. The full variable domain, in which reference TRBV5-1 and TRBJ1-1 provide the parts outside the CDR3, is KAGVTQTPRYLIKTRGQQVTLSCSPISGHRSVSWYQQTPGQGLQFLFEYFSETQRNKGNFPGRFSGRQFSNSRSEMNVSTLELGDSALYLCASSLNTGGGEAFFGQGTRLTVV.

This clone was observed once. This sequence joins TRBV6-5 and TRBJ1-2; 7 nucleotides align to TRBD1. The CDR3 spans 15 residues. The germline CDR1 and CDR2 sequences are MNHEY and SVGAGI. After removal of 6 bases from V and 4 bases from J, the junction contained 11 bases not matched to a gene. CDR3 sequence: CASRARDSVSYGYTF. As DNA, the CDR3 is TGTGCCAGCAGAGCAAGGGACAGTGTTTCCTATGGCTACACCTTC.

The chain links TRBV6-1 to TRBJ2-1; 7 bases are shared with TRBD2. V gave up 2 bases and J gave up 4 bases; unmatched junction bases: 2. The CDR3 runs to 14 residues. CDR1 is MNHNS, CDR2 SASEGT, per germline. In DNA form, the CDR3 reads TGTGCCAGCAGTGAAAGACTAGCTTACAATGAGCAGTTCTTC. This gives the protein CASSERLAYNEQFF.